Presented here are 22 T cell receptor beta chains from one specimen sequenced in a study of naive and memory T cell subsets. Ligated cDNA underwent four rounds of PCR with nested alpha and beta constant region primers and SP2. TCRdb redid the calling of the UMI-ligation and nested PCR reads with MiXCR, one entry per CDR3 protein. The sample yields fewer than 30,000 distinct CDR3 sequences, around 5.3% seen once. The library had UMIs added by 3' ligation of an oligonucleotide to TCR cDNA. The sequenced sample was blood. These receptors all come from an adult in good health.

This clonotype was found many times. This chain joins TRBV21-1 and TRBJ1-5. TRBV21-1 is annotated as a pseudogene. The CDR3 totals 15 residues. CDR3 in amino acids: CASSKNSLFGQPQHF. Written as DNA, the CDR3 is TGTGCCAGCAGCAAAAATTCCCTCTTCGGCCAGCCCCAGCATTTT.

Many counts were recorded for this clonotype. This chain links TRBV20-1 with TRBJ2-7; 9 bases match TRBD2. The V segment lost 0 bases and the J segment 5 bases; nucleotides outside the gene matches: 11. The CDR3 sequence is 16 residues long. The germline gives CDR1 DFQATT, CDR2 SNEGSKA (reference sequence). The CDR3 spells CSARDPAGGPGNEQYF. CDR3 coding DNA: TGCAGTGCTAGAGATCCGGCGGGAGGGCCTGGAAACGAGCAGTACTTC.

The table lists this clonotype with many counts. The chain combines TRBV2 with TRBJ2-1, with 8 bases fitting TRBD1. CDR1 SNHLY and CDR2 FYNNEI come from the germline V gene. V was pared by 2 bases and J by 8 bases, with 5 bases of the junction left unmatched. This CDR3 is built from 14 residues. This CDR3 is CASSEQGARDEQFF. The CDR3 nucleotides are TGTGCCAGCAGTGAACAGGGGGCGCGGGATGAGCAGTTCTTC.

This clonotype occurred a few times. The V and J genes are TRBV24-1 and TRBJ2-5; possibly TRBD1 for D (6 bases). Germline lookup yields CDR1 KGHDR and CDR2 SFDVKD. The CDR3 is 15 residues long. Between the trimmed V and J ends, which lost 3 bases and 9 bases, there was a span of 19 bases. For the CDR3, the DNA is TGTGCCACCAGTGATAGCGCCCCAGGGGTAAAGGCCCAGTACTTC. Encoded protein: CATSDSAPGVKAQYF.

In its sample, this clonotype was seen many times. In DNA, the CDR3 is TGTGCCAGCAGCTTAGCAGAACCACCCCTCCACTTT. Its translation: CASSLAEPPLHF. V usage is TRBV7-2 and J usage is TRBJ1-6; D not certain. Germline lookup yields CDR1 SGHTA and CDR2 FQGNSA. Between the trimmed V and J ends, which lost 0 bases and 11 bases, there was a span of 5 bases. The CDR3 length is 12 residues. Based on the CDR3 plus reference TRBV7-2 and TRBJ1-6, the full variable domain is GAGVSQSPSNKVTEKGKDVELRCDPISGHTALYWYRQSLGQGLEFLIYFQGNSAPDKSGLPSDRFSAERTGGSVSTLTIQRTQQEDSAVYLCASSLAEPPLHFGNGTRLTVT.

This clonotype was detected many times. This chain joins TRBV27 and TRBJ1-1; possibly TRBD1 for D (6 bases). The CDR3 is made up of 15 amino acids. CDR1 is MNHEY, CDR2 SMNVEV, per germline (reference sequence). V gave up 5 bases and J gave up 3 bases, with 16 bases separating them. The CDR3 here is CASSLGQLPDTEAFF. CDR3 coding DNA: TGTGCCAGCAGTCTCGGACAGTTACCGGACACTGAAGCTTTCTTT.

This clonotype came up a few times. The chain links TRBV6-5 to TRBJ1-3; D remains ambiguous. Trimming shortened V by 8 bases and J by 4 bases, and 15 bases separated the two germline ends. This CDR3 is 14 amino acids long. The germline V gene has CDR1 MNHEY and CDR2 SVGAGI. The CDR3 here is CASGSWDQGNTIYF. The CDR3 DNA follows: TGTGCCAGCGGCTCCTGGGATCAGGGAAACACCATATATTTT.

This clonotype showed up many times. This sequence joins TRBV2 and TRBJ2-3; D not certain. Between the trimmed V and J ends, which lost 3 bases and 2 bases, there was a span of 6 bases. The CDR3 sequence is 13 residues long. Germline V gene sequence: CDR1 SNHLY, CDR2 FYNNEI. CDR3 protein: CASSDTFTDTQYF. The CDR3, as DNA: TGTGCCAGCAGTGACACCTTCACAGATACGCAGTATTTT. Based on the CDR3 plus reference TRBV2 and TRBJ2-3, the full variable domain is EPEVTQTPSHQVTQMGQEVILRCVPISNHLYFYWYRQILGQKVEFLVSFYNNEISEKSEIFDDQFSVERPDGSNFTLKIRSTKLEDSAMYFCASSDTFTDTQYFGPGTRLTVL.

This clonotype was recorded at least ten times. The rearrangement links TRBV7-9 to TRBJ2-7; D not resolved. Trimming removed 4 bases at V and 0 bases at J, with 7 bases between. The CDR3 runs 13 residues. Germline CDR1 is SEHNR and CDR2 is FQNEAQ (reference sequence). CDR3 loop: CASSSTHSYEQYF. The CDR3 region has the DNA TGTGCCAGCAGCTCCACCCACTCCTACGAGCAGTACTTC.

This clonotype was counted ten times or more. The V call is TRBV29-1, the J call TRBJ1-1; tentative D call: TRBD1 (6 bases). Trimming removed 7 bases at V and 0 bases at J, with 15 bases between. Germline values: CDR1 SQVTM, CDR2 ANQGSEA. The CDR3 loop spans 14 amino acids. For the CDR3, the DNA is TGCAGCGCACAATTCGGACAGATGAACACTGAAGCTTTCTTT. This codes for CSAQFGQMNTEAFF.

This clonotype appeared many times. The V call is TRBV20-1, the J call TRBJ1-2; D unclear. This CDR3 spans 13 amino acids. The germline gives CDR1 DFQATT, CDR2 SNEGSKA (reference sequence). Trimming stripped 4 bases from V and 7 bases from J, with 16 bases between. The chain's CDR3 is CSAISARVPGYTF. The CDR3 DNA reads as TGCAGTGCTATCTCCGCGAGGGTTCCTGGCTACACCTTC.

This clonotype occurred many times. V and J are TRBV12-3 or TRBV12-4 and TRBJ2-5; D ambiguous. Trimming left V 2 bases short and J 4 bases short, with 11 bases between. The CDR3 runs to 14 residues. In DNA, the CDR3 is TGTGCCAGCAGTTTATATGGCGGTGGAGAGACCCAGTACTTC. Translation: CASSLYGGGETQYF.

Many counts were recorded for this clonotype. The chain combines TRBV29-1 with TRBJ1-1; 9 nucleotides agree with TRBD1. Unmatched junction bases numbered 6, after V lost 5 bases and J lost 5 bases. CDR3 length equals 13 residues. CDR1 is SQVTM and CDR2 is ANQGSEA in the germline V gene. The CDR3: CSVHDRGLTEAFF. As DNA, the CDR3 is TGCAGCGTTCACGACAGGGGGTTGACTGAAGCTTTCTTT.

This clonotype was found many times. V usage is TRBV2 and J usage is TRBJ2-1; 7 bases line up with TRBD2. With V trimmed by 2 bases and J by 10 bases, 2 bases remained unmatched. The germline CDR1 and CDR2 sequences are SNHLY and FYNNEI. This CDR3 region has 12 residues. The CDR3 coding sequence is TGTGCCAGCAGTGAAATGGGACTAGAGCAGTTCTTC. This sequence encodes CASSEMGLEQFF. The entire variable domain, with the rest obtained from reference TRBV2 and TRBJ2-1, is as follows: EPEVTQTPSHQVTQMGQEVILRCVPISNHLYFYWYRQILGQKVEFLVSFYNNEISEKSEIFDDQFSVERPDGSNFTLKIRSTKLEDSAMYFCASSEMGLEQFFGPGTRLTVL.

V is TRBV18 and J is TRBJ1-2, with 9 bases matching TRBD1. There are 14 residues in the CDR3. Germline assignment: CDR1 KGHSH and CDR2 LQKENI. V lost 5 bases and J lost 0; bases outside the gene matches: 1. The CDR3 sequence is CASSRTGANYGYTF. The CDR3 region has the DNA TGTGCCAGCTCAAGGACAGGGGCTAACTATGGCTACACCTTC.

A few counts support this clonotype. This chain uses TRBV20-1 with TRBJ2-7; D is uncertain. The CDR3 runs 10 residues. The germline V gene has CDR1 DFQATT and CDR2 SNEGSKA (reference sequence). V lost 3 bases, J lost 2 bases, and 2 bases lay in between. The CDR3 protein is CSARPYEQYF. DNA of the CDR3: TGCAGTGCTAGGCCCTACGAGCAGTACTTC.

This clonotype was counted ten times or more. The V gene is TRBV5-1, the J gene TRBJ1-4, with D perhaps matching TRBD1 (5 bases). The germline V gene has CDR1 SGHRS and CDR2 YFSETQ. V lost 0 bases and J lost 4, with 10 bases in between. CDR3 size: 15 residues. The CDR3 loop is CASSLVAGGNEKLFF. The DNA for the CDR3 is TGCGCCAGCAGCTTGGTTGCCGGGGGTAATGAAAAACTGTTTTTT.

This clonotype has ten or more counts. The V call is TRBV3-1, the J call TRBJ1-6; TRBD1 agrees at 9 bases. V was pared by 4 bases and J by 10 bases, with 5 bases of the junction left unmatched. CDR3 length: 14 residues. CDR1 LGHDT and CDR2 YNNKEL come from the germline V gene (reference sequence). The CDR3 nucleotides read TGTGCCAGCAGCCCCGGACAGGGGAGGTCACCCCTCCACTTT. It specifies CASSPGQGRSPLHF.

This clonotype was detected ten times or more. The chain combines TRBV4-1 with TRBJ1-3; the D is unclear. This CDR3 region has 19 residues. Trimming pared 4 bases from V and 0 bases from J, leaving 22 bases between. Germline V CDR1 and CDR2: MGHRA, YSYEKL. CDR3 nucleotides: TGCGCCAGCAGCCCGCACCTAACGAAAGTCGTGGGCTCTGGAAACACCATATATTTT. It specifies CASSPHLTKVVGSGNTIYF.

This clonotype appeared a few times. The chain joins TRBV2 to TRBJ1-2; D not resolved. CDR1 is SNHLY and CDR2 is FYNNEI in the germline V gene. V was clipped by 2 bases and J by 6 bases, with 13 bases between them. The CDR3 totals 14 residues. This chain's CDR3 is CASSEYRRADGYTF. The CDR3 DNA follows: TGTGCCAGCAGTGAATATCGACGGGCGGATGGCTACACCTTC.

This clonotype appeared many times. V is TRBV29-1 and J is TRBJ2-1; tentative D call: TRBD2 (6 bases). The CDR3 sequence is 14 residues long. Germline-derived CDR1 and CDR2 are SQVTM and ANQGSEA. Trimming took 4 bases from V and 0 from J, leaving 10 bases between them. The CDR3 spells CSVVADNSYNEQFF. DNA of the CDR3: TGCAGCGTTGTAGCGGACAACTCCTACAATGAGCAGTTCTTC.

In this sample, this clonotype turned up many times. In nucleotides, the CDR3 is TGTGCCAGCAGCACAGGGGGCTCGAACACTGAAGCTTTCTTT. It codes for CASSTGGSNTEAFF. The chain employs TRBV6-6 and TRBJ1-1, with 9 bases aligning to TRBD1. J gave up 1 base and V 6 bases, and 3 bases lay outside the gene matches. CDR1 is MNHNY and CDR2 is SVGAGI in the germline V gene (reference sequence). The CDR3 has 14 residues.